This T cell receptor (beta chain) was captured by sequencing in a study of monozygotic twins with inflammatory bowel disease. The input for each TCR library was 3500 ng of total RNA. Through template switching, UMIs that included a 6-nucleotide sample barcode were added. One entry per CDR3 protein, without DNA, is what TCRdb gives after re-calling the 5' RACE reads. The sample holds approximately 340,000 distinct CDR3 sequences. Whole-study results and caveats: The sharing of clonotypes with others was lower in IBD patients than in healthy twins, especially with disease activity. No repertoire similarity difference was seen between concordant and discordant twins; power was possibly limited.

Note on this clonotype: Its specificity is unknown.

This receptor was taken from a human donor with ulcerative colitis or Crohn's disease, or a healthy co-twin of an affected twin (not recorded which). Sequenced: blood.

The CDR3 spells CASELPGGLDYGYTF. The chain has TRBV6-5 and TRBJ1-2. The CDR3 spans 15 residues. CDR1 is MNHEY, CDR2 SVGAGI, per germline.